This is a list of T cell receptor beta chains from one sample in a study of shared clonotypes between healthy human individuals. Using immunoSEQ multiplex PCR, the repertoire was profiled, and TCRdb retains in-frame clones only, with some absent. The data contain about 2 million clones, 90% to 95% of them seen just once; the ten biggest clones take up 0.13%. The source material was naive CD4+ T cells sorted from blood. These TCRs come from a man between 18 and 35 years old in good health. Each CDR3 is given with its conserved first and last residue. The D gene is left open where the match is weak. Part of the rows lack a size; the others show once, few, many or a class for expanded clones.

len	abundance	v_gene	d_gene	j_gene	CDR3nt	CDR3aa
16	-	TRBV10-1	TRBD1	TRBJ2-2	TGCGCCAGCAGTGAGTCGGGGACAGTGAACACCGGGGAGCTGTTTTTT	CASSESGTVNTGELFF
14	-	TRBV19	TRBD1	TRBJ2-5	TGTGCCAGTAGTGTAGGGACAGGCGGGGAGACCCAGTACTTC	CASSVGTGGETQYF
17	-	TRBV4-3	-	TRBJ2-1	TGCGCCAGCAGCCATTGGGGAGCCGATAGCTCCTACAATGAGCAGTTCTTC	CASSHWGADSSYNEQFF
15	-	TRBV6-5	TRBD1	TRBJ1-1	TGTGCCAGCAGTTACTCGTGGGACAGAGACACTGAAGCTTTCTTT	CASSYSWDRDTEAFF
16	-	TRBV15	-	TRBJ1-2	TGTGCCACCAGCAGAAATGAGGACAGCACCTACTATGGCTACACCTTC	CATSRNEDSTYYGYTF
15	-	TRBV28	TRBD1	TRBJ1-6	TGTGCCAGCAGCGAGCCCGGGACAGGGAATTCACCCCTCCACTTT	CASSEPGTGNSPLHF
14	-	TRBV4-1	-	TRBJ2-7	TGCGCCAGCAGCCAAGACGTGAGCAGCTACGAGCAGTACTTC	CASSQDVSSYEQYF
14	-	TRBV10-1	TRBD2	TRBJ2-1	TGCGCCAGCAGTGAGTCGGGGACTAGCGGCGAGCAGTTCTTC	CASSESGTSGEQFF
17	-	TRBV10-1	TRBD2	TRBJ2-3	TGCGCCAGCAGTCCTAATAGCGGGACTCACCCCACAGATACGCAGTATTTT	CASSPNSGTHPTDTQYF
16	-	TRBV18	-	TRBJ2-2	TGTGCCAGCTCACCACCGGCTAGTCGGGACACCGGGGAGCTGTTTTTT	CASSPPASRDTGELFF
15	-	TRBV25-1	-	TRBJ1-4	TGTGCCAGCAGTGGAGGACAGCTTGTAAATGAAAAACTGTTTTTT	CASSGGQLVNEKLFF
17	once	TRBV5-6	-	TRBJ2-2	TGTGCCAGCAGCTTGTCGGGGCGCAGGGGGAACACCGGGGAGCTGTTTTTT	CASSLSGRRGNTGELFF
15	-	TRBV27	TRBD2	TRBJ2-1	TGTGCCAGCCTTGAATGGGGGACTAGCACCAATGAGCAGTTCTTC	CASLEWGTSTNEQFF
14	-	TRBV5-1	-	TRBJ1-3	TGCGCCAGCAGCGTCCAGGGGTCTGGAAACACCATATATTTT	CASSVQGSGNTIYF
16	-	TRBV6-6	TRBD2	TRBJ2-5	TGTGCCAGCAGACTTGGACTAGCGGGAGGCCAAGAGACCCAGTACTTC	CASRLGLAGGQETQYF
14	-	TRBV7-9	-	TRBJ2-1	TGTGCCAGCAGCAACAAAAGGGAATTCGGTGAGCAGTTCTTC	CASSNKREFGEQFF
16	-	TRBV7-9	-	TRBJ2-2	TGTGCCAGCAGCTCCCCAGGATCCTCGAACACCGGGGAGCTGTTTTTT	CASSSPGSSNTGELFF
14	-	TRBV2	-	TRBJ1-1	TGTGCCAGCAGTGAAGGGCCGGTTGCGACAGAAGCTTTCTTT	CASSEGPVATEAFF
16	once	TRBV7-9	TRBD2	TRBJ2-1	TGTGCCAGCAGCTTAACTGGGACTAGCGGCTACAATGAGCAGTTCTTC	CASSLTGTSGYNEQFF
15	-	TRBV5-1	-	TRBJ1-5	TGCGCCAGCAGCTTGAATGGGGGGCCTAATCAGCCCCAGCATTTT	CASSLNGGPNQPQHF
15	-	TRBV5-1	TRBD2	TRBJ2-3	TGCGCCAGCAGTTTCGAGCGGGGGGCGGCAGATACGCAGTATTTT	CASSFERGAADTQYF
13	-	TRBV2	-	TRBJ1-5	TGTGCCAGCAGTGTAGGCTACAATCAGCCCCAGCATTTT	CASSVGYNQPQHF
12	-	TRBV14	-	TRBJ2-7	TGTGCCAGCGGCCCGGGGTCCTACGAGCAGTACTTC	CASGPGSYEQYF
13	-	TRBV19	TRBD1	TRBJ1-1	TGTGCCAGTAGCATACAGGGGCTGCCCGAAGCTTTCTTT	CASSIQGLPEAFF
14	-	TRBV28	-	TRBJ1-2	TGTGCCAGCGGTACCCCAGGGAAAAGAGTCGGCTACACCTTC	CASGTPGKRVGYTF
19	-	TRBV7-8	-	TRBJ1-2	TGTGCCAGCAGCTTAGCCTTAATAACCGACAGGCCAGCTAACTATGGCTACACCTTC	CASSLALITDRPANYGYTF
13	-	TRBV29-1	-	TRBJ2-3	TGCAGCGTTGTGGAGTCGGAACGGCATACGCAGTATTTT	CSVVESERHTQYF
16	once	TRBV11-1	TRBD2	TRBJ2-5	TGTGCCAGCAGCCTCGTGAGTGGCGGGGGGAAAGAGACCCAGTACTTC	CASSLVSGGGKETQYF
16	-	TRBV10-3	TRBD2	TRBJ2-3	TGTGCCATCAGTTTAGCGGGAGGGCCGCGCACAGATACGCAGTATTTT	CAISLAGGPRTDTQYF
15	-	TRBV7-9	-	TRBJ2-7	TGTGCCAGCAGCTTACCGGGCAGCGAAAACTACGAGCAGTACTTC	CASSLPGSENYEQYF
14	once	TRBV6-5	TRBD1	TRBJ1-4	TGTGCCAGCAGACGACAGGGGAGTTATGAAAAACTGTTTTTT	CASRRQGSYEKLFF
13	-	TRBV7-8	-	TRBJ2-7	TGTGCCAGCAGCTTAGGGCGTTCTTACGAGCAGTACTTC	CASSLGRSYEQYF
14	-	TRBV7-2	-	TRBJ1-6	TGTGCCAGCAGCTTAGTTGGGAGTAATTCACCCCTCCACTTT	CASSLVGSNSPLHF
15	-	TRBV27	-	TRBJ2-3	TGTGCCAGCAGTTCCGTCCTCCTTAGGCGGGATACGCAGTATTTT	CASSSVLLRRDTQYF
13	-	TRBV10-1	-	TRBJ2-5	TGCGCCAGCAGTGAGGAGGGGGATGAGACCCAGTACTTC	CASSEEGDETQYF
14	-	TRBV5-4	-	TRBJ2-7	TGTGCCAGCAGCTTGGATGGCGGGATTTACGAGCAGTACTTC	CASSLDGGIYEQYF
19	-	TRBV12-2	-	TRBJ1-5	TGTGCAAGTCGCTCCTCCGGGGATAGGGGCCCCTATAGCAATCAGCCCCAGCATTTT	CASRSSGDRGPYSNQPQHF
17	-	TRBV4-1	-	TRBJ2-7	TGCGCCAGCAGCCAAGAGGGCCCCTTAGGGAATCGCTACGAGCAGTACTTC	CASSQEGPLGNRYEQYF
13	-	TRBV2	-	TRBJ2-7	TGTGCCAGCAGTGAATGGGGGGCCTACGAGCAGTACTTC	CASSEWGAYEQYF
11	-	TRBV11-3	-	TRBJ2-2	TGTGCCAGCAGCTCCTCCCGAGAGCTGTTTTTT	CASSSSRELFF
19	once	TRBV6-1	TRBD1	TRBJ1-4	TGTGCCAGCAGTGAAGCAAAACAGGGGCTTCCTCGACGAAGTGAAAAACTGTTTTTT	CASSEAKQGLPRRSEKLFF